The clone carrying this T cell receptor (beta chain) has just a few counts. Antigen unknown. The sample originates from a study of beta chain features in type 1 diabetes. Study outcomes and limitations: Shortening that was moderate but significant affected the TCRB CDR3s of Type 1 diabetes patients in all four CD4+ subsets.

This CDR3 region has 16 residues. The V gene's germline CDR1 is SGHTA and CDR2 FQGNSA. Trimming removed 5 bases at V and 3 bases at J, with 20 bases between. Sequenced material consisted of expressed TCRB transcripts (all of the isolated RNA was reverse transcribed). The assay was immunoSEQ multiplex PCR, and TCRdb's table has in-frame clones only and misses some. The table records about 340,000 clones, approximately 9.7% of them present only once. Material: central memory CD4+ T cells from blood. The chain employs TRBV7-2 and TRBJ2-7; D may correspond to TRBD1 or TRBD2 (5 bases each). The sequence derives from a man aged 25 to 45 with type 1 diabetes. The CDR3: CASSVDSALGSYEQYF. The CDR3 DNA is TGTGCCAGCAGCGTCGACAGTGCCCTAGGGAGCTACGAGCAGTACTTC.